These T cell receptor beta chains were read from a single sample in a study of CD8 T cells in ankylosing spondylitis. One entry per CDR3 protein, called by TCRdb with MiXCR from the 5' RACE reads. The sample includes some 95,000 distinct CDR3 sequences, roughly 9.6% seen only once; the top ten take under 6%. The sample taken for sequencing was blood, either unsorted or a sorted T cell fraction (not recorded which). The receptors were sampled from a male donor with ankylosing spondylitis or in good health (not recorded which). CDR3s leave out the opening cysteine and the closing phenylalanine or tryptophan.

J gene	V gene	CDR3 protein
TRBJ2-7	TRBV7-9	ASSAGQVTYERY
TRBJ1-1	TRBV12-3/TRBV12-4	ASSPNRAGTEAF
TRBJ1-1	TRBV4-1	ANSPSPGVGTEAF
TRBJ1-1	TRBV6-5	ASSYSGGTTEAF
TRBJ2-7	TRBV10-3	AISEAREWSAGEQY
TRBJ1-5	TRBV19	ASSIPRTGNQPQH
TRBJ2-7	TRBV19	TSSNQGAQY
TRBJ2-3	TRBV10-3	AISESVGGRTDTQY
TRBJ2-3	TRBV9	ASSVHTGGSTDTQY
TRBJ2-1	TRBV7-7	ASSLERDSYNEQF
TRBJ1-1	TRBV12-3/TRBV12-4	ASSLWGTEAF
TRBJ1-2	TRBV6-5	ASSKTGQGFYGYT
TRBJ2-5	TRBV6-1	ASRGGTVQETQY
TRBJ2-1	TRBV7-9	ASSLGGINNEQF
TRBJ1-3	TRBV15	ATSWELRNTIY
TRBJ1-2	TRBV12-3/TRBV12-4	ASSPDSYGYT
TRBJ2-1	TRBV6-1	ASGLAGGHEQF
TRBJ2-7	TRBV4-2	ASSQALAGAYYEQY
TRBJ1-2	TRBV18	ASSPDYGYT
TRBJ2-1	TRBV5-1	ASSFNPAGEYNEQF
TRBJ1-6	TRBV19	ASNSPGHSGTYNSPLH
TRBJ1-6	TRBV5-1	ASRLGTVNSPLH
TRBJ1-2	TRBV3-1	ASSQAAEGLGYT
TRBJ2-2	TRBV29-1	SAGTDNTGELF
TRBJ2-7	TRBV20-1	SARDLGLSYEQY
TRBJ2-1	TRBV4-1	ASSLRGARRGFTSYNEQF
TRBJ2-7	TRBV4-2	ASSLSGLAGDSYEQY
TRBJ2-1	TRBV7-9	ASMDRYNEQF
TRBJ2-3	TRBV24-1	ATGAASTDTQY
TRBJ2-3	TRBV12-3/TRBV12-4	ASSSPLDTQY
TRBJ2-2	TRBV5-1	ASSGRDSHFYTGELF
TRBJ2-1	TRBV20-1	SAEPTRGAYNEQF
TRBJ2-7	TRBV29-1	SVEEAGGSYEQY
TRBJ2-3	TRBV7-2	ASSARQGTATDTQY
TRBJ1-5	TRBV12-3/TRBV12-4	ASSLAGNSNQPQH
TRBJ2-2	TRBV3-1	ASSPPGPPGELF
TRBJ2-7	TRBV7-2	ASSFVDYEQY
TRBJ1-2	TRBV3-1	ASSQGPVGTNGYT
TRBJ1-5	TRBV5-5	ASSRQIPFSILGQPQH
TRBJ2-3	TRBV10-3	AISESTGQGGTDTQY
TRBJ2-2	TRBV3-1	ASSQVAGSNTGELF
TRBJ2-7	TRBV12-3/TRBV12-4	ASSLSTGLLGEQY
TRBJ2-7	TRBV5-1	ASSLRGGVNEQY
TRBJ2-7	TRBV4-2	ASSQAGTGSPKQY
TRBJ2-5	TRBV5-1	ASSVGAHGDRETQY
TRBJ2-1	TRBV21-1	ASSNPCQYNEQF
TRBJ2-5	TRBV20-1	SARDLRDGDQETQY
TRBJ2-2	TRBV2	ASRQGGAGELF
TRBJ2-5	TRBV20-1	SAYTDRGLETQY
TRBJ1-2	TRBV19	ASSPGGFGPGGYT
TRBJ2-7	TRBV27	ASSVREATYEQY
TRBJ2-3	TRBV5-1	ASSPERGQADTQY
TRBJ2-7	TRBV12-3/TRBV12-4	ASSVGEGTLTYEQY